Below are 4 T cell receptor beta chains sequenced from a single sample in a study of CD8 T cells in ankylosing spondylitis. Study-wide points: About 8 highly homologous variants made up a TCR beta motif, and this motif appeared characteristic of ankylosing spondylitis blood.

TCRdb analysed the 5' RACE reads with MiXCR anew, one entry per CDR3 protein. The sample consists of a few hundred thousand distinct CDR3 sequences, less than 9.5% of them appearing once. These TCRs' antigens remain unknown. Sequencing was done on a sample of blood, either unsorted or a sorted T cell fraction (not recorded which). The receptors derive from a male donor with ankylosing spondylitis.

Here the CDR3 DNA reads TGCAGTGCGCAGACCTCGGGACAGGCAAATTCACCCCTCCACTTT. It is translated as CSAQTSGQANSPLHF. The chain carries TRBV20-1 and TRBJ1-6; 8 nucleotides align to TRBD1. There are 15 residues in the CDR3. The V segment lost 6 bases and the J segment 7 bases; nucleotides outside the gene matches: 11. Looked up from germline, CDR1 is DFQATT and CDR2 is SNEGSKA (reference sequence).

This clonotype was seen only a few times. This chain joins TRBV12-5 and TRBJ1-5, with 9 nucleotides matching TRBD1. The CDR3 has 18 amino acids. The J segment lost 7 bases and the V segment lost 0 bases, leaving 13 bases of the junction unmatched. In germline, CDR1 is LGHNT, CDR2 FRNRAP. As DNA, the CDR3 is TGTGCTAGTGGTTTGGTACTCCCAGCGGACAGGGGTGAACAGCCCCAGCATTTT. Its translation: CASGLVLPADRGEQPQHF.

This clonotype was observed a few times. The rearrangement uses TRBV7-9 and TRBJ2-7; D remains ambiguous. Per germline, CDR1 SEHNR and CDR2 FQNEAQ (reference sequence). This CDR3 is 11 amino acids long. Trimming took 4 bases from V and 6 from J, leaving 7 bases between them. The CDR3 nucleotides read TGTGCCAGCAGCTACGCTTCCGAGCAGTACTTC. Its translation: CASSYASEQYF.

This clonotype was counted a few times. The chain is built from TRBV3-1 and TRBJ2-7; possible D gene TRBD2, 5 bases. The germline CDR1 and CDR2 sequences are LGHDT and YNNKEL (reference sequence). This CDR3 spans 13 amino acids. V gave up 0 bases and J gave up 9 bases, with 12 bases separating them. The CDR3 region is CASSQDLLRGQYF. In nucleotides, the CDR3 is TGTGCCAGCAGCCAAGATCTATTACGGGGGCAGTACTTC.